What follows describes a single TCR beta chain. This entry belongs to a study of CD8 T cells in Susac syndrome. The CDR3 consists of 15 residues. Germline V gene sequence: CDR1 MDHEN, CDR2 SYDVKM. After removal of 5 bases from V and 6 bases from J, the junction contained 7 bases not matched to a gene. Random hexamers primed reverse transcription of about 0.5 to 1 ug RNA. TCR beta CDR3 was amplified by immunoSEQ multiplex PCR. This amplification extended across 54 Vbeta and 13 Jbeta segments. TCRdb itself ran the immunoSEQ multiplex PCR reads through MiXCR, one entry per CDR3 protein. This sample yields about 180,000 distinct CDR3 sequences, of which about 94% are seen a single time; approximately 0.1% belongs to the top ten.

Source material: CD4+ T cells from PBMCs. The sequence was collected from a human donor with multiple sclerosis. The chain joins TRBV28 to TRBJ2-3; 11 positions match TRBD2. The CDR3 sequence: CASSISGGGSDTQYF. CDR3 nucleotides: TGTGCCAGCAGTATTAGCGGGGGGGGCTCCGATACGCAGTATTTT.